These T cell receptor beta chains were read from a single sample in a study of T cells in localized non-small cell lung cancer. Generated by immunoSEQ multiplex PCR, the TCRdb table keeps only in-frame clones and is missing some. The table includes about 74,000 clones, 84% detected once. Specimen: peripheral blood, collected before any cancer treatment. These receptors were taken from an older female donor with stage I lung adenocarcinoma. Both conserved end residues are part of each CDR3. D genes are given only for firm matches. Clone size is stated in some rows and not others, as once, few, many or a class when expanded.

few - TRBJ2-7 TRBV1 TGCACCAGCAGCCAAGGAGAACCGCAGTTCTACGAGCAGTACTTC CTSSQGEPQFYEQYF
few - TRBJ2-1 TRBV14 TGTGCCAGCAGCGCAAATCTTTGGGGGGGCATGTACAATGAGCAGTTCTTC CASSANLWGGMYNEQFF
- - TRBJ2-3 TRBV12-2 TGTGCAAGTCGCTTAGCGCGAGGGGGCTTGGAGAAAGATACGCAGTATTTT CASRLARGGLEKDTQYF
- - TRBJ2-3 TRBV7-2 TGTGCCAGCAGCTCAGCTGGCTCCTATAGCACAGATACGCAGTATTTT CASSSAGSYSTDTQYF
- - TRBJ1-2 TRBV7-2 TGTGCCAGCAGCCCCCCCAGATACTATGGCTACACCTTC CASSPPRYYGYTF
- - TRBJ2-5 TRBV9 TGTGCCAGCAGCACGAAACCTGTTCAAGAGACCCAGTACTTC CASSTKPVQETQYF
- - TRBJ1-4 TRBV6-5 TGTGCCAGCAGTTACCAGACGGGGGGGAAGGAAAAACTGTTTTTT CASSYQTGGKEKLFF
- - TRBJ2-7 TRBV12-5 TGTGCTAGTGGCAGTAATGCCTACGAGCAGTACTTC CASGSNAYEQYF
- - TRBJ1-1 TRBV19 TGTGCCAGTAGTATTTTCGGAAGGGGGGTCGGACAAGAAGCTTTCTTT CASSIFGRGVGQEAFF
- - TRBJ2-7 TRBV28 TGTGCCAGCAGCGGACAGCGCTTCTACGAGCAGTACTTC CASSGQRFYEQYF
- - TRBJ2-1 TRBV2 TGTGCCAGCAGTGAATTCGGGGGGCCGGTATATTACAATGAGCAGTTCTTC CASSEFGGPVYYNEQFF
- - TRBJ2-7 TRBV20-1 TGCAGTGCTAGATTCTCGATCGAGCAGTACTTC CSARFSIEQYF
- - TRBJ2-1 TRBV11-2 TGTGCCAGCAGCCCTGGGGGCAATGAGCAGTTCTTC CASSPGGNEQFF
- TRBD1 TRBJ1-2 TRBV7-8 TGTGCCAGCAGCTTAGCAGAGGGCAGGGGGCCTGATGGCTACACCTTC CASSLAEGRGPDGYTF
- - TRBJ1-1 TRBV6-1 TGTGCCAGCGAAGATAGAAAGCGGGACACTGAAGCTTTCTTT CASEDRKRDTEAFF
- - TRBJ2-1 TRBV6-1 TGTGCCAGCTTAGATCTTTACAATGAGCAGTTCTTC CASLDLYNEQFF
- TRBD1 TRBJ1-2 TRBV29-1 TGCAGCGTTGAAGACCTCGTCAGGGGGTTTACCTTC CSVEDLVRGFTF
- - TRBJ1-5 TRBV7-9 TGTGCCAGCAGCTCGGACGGGTTTGGGCAGCCCCAGCATTTT CASSSDGFGQPQHF
few - TRBJ1-3 TRBV2 TGTGCCAGCAGTCCCACTGGAAACACCATATATTTT CASSPTGNTIYF
- TRBD2 TRBJ2-1 TRBV10-2 TGCGCCAGCAGTGAGTTGCGGGGGACGCAGTTCTTC CASSELRGTQFF
- - TRBJ2-7 TRBV19 TGTGCCAGTAGTATGGGTAGCCCAGGGCCCAACAACTACGAGCAGTACTTC CASSMGSPGPNNYEQYF
- - TRBJ1-4 TRBV9 TGTGCCAGCAGCGCCGGGACTAGGGGTGAAAAACTGTTTTTT CASSAGTRGEKLFF
- TRBD1 TRBJ1-2 TRBV9 TGTGCCAGCAGCGTAAAACAGGGGGCCAACTATGGCTACACCTTC CASSVKQGANYGYTF
- TRBD2 TRBJ2-3 TRBV9 TGTGCCAGCAGCGCCCGGGGAGGCGGGGGGGCCGATACGCAGTATTTT CASSARGGGGADTQYF
once - TRBJ2-2 TRBV18 TGTGCCAGCTCACCAGACAGGAACTACCGCGGGCTGTTTTTT CASSPDRNYRGLFF
once - TRBJ2-5 TRBV10-3 TGTGCCATCAGGGGGACCCAAGTAGAGACCCAGTACTTC CAIRGTQVETQYF
- - TRBJ2-1 TRBV10-2 TGCGCCAGCACCAGAGGTTATCGGACTGACAACAATGAGCAGTTCTTC CASTRGYRTDNNEQFF
- - TRBJ2-7 TRBV7-9 TGTGCCAGCAGCTTACGGGCCCAGGGTGAATCCTACGAGCAGTACTTC CASSLRAQGESYEQYF
- TRBD1 TRBJ1-1 TRBV7-9 TGTGCCAGCTCAAGGGACAGGGGGCAGGGGAACACTGAAGCTTTCTTT CASSRDRGQGNTEAFF
- - TRBJ1-6 TRBV12-5 TGTGCTAGTGGTTTGCGGTCGACAGTTGGTAATTCACCCCTCCACTTT CASGLRSTVGNSPLHF
- - TRBJ2-1 TRBV6-6 TGTGCCAGCAGTTACTTCGCCGGAGACAATGAGCAGTTCTTC CASSYFAGDNEQFF
- - TRBJ2-2 TRBV2 TGTGCCAGCAGTGGGTGGGGGGCGGTGGTCGGGGAGCTGTTTTTT CASSGWGAVVGELFF
- TRBD2 TRBJ2-5 TRBV28 TGTGCCAGCAGTTTTAGACTAGCGGGAGAGCCGGGGACCCTGTACTTC CASSFRLAGEPGTLYF
few - TRBJ2-7 TRBV5-4 TGTGCCAGCAGCCCCGGGGGCTACGAGCAGTACTTC CASSPGGYEQYF
- - TRBJ2-1 TRBV20-1 TGCAGTGCTATAGAGGTCAGTGAGCAGTTCTTC CSAIEVSEQFF
- TRBD1 TRBJ2-1 TRBV2 TGTGCCAGCAGTCGAACAGGGGGCCGTTACAATGAGCAGTTCTTC CASSRTGGRYNEQFF
once - TRBJ1-1 TRBV6-1 TGTGCCAGCCCTGGAGCTTTCTTT CASPGAFF
- - TRBJ1-1 TRBV5-1 TGCGCCAGTCTGAGCAGTTGGGGCGACACTGAAGCTTTCTTT CASLSSWGDTEAFF
- - TRBJ2-3 TRBV7-2 TGTGCCAGCAGCTTAATGTGGGGCCAGGGCACAGATACGCAGTATTTT CASSLMWGQGTDTQYF
many - TRBJ1-6 TRBV5-6 TGTGCCAGCAGCTTGAGGGATTCACCCCTCCACTTT CASSLRDSPLHF
- TRBD2 TRBJ2-7 TRBV4-1 TGCGCCAGCAGCCAAGAGGCCCTAGCGGGGCAAAGCTCCTACGAGCAGTACTTC CASSQEALAGQSSYEQYF
- - TRBJ1-2 TRBV25-1 TGTGCCAGCAGTGATGTCAGGGCGGATGGCTACACCTTC CASSDVRADGYTF
- - TRBJ2-4 TRBV18 TGTGCCAGCTCACCCTCCAACATTCAGTACTTC CASSPSNIQYF
- - TRBJ2-3 TRBV28 TGTGCCAGCTCTCCCACCAGGAGGGCAGATACGCAGTATTTT CASSPTRRADTQYF
- TRBD2 TRBJ2-4 TRBV4-1 TGCGCCAGCAGCCAGGTAGCGGGGGTGGTCAAAAACATTCAGTACTTC CASSQVAGVVKNIQYF
- - TRBJ2-1 TRBV28 TGTGCCAGCAGGCGGTGGCAGGGGACGGGCAATGAGCAGTTCTTC CASRRWQGTGNEQFF
few - TRBJ1-2 TRBV11-2 TGTGCCAGCAGCGCGACCTTAGGGGGCTATGGCTACACCTTC CASSATLGGYGYTF
- - TRBJ2-7 TRBV21-1 TGTGCCAGCAGCAAAGATTGGGTTTACCCTAGCGGGAGATCGTCCCGCTCCTACGAGCAGTACTTC CASSKDWVYPSGRSSRSYEQYF
few TRBD1 TRBJ2-1 TRBV18 TGTGCCAGCTCCAATTCTAGGGGGCCGGGTCTCAATGAGCAGTTCTTC CASSNSRGPGLNEQFF